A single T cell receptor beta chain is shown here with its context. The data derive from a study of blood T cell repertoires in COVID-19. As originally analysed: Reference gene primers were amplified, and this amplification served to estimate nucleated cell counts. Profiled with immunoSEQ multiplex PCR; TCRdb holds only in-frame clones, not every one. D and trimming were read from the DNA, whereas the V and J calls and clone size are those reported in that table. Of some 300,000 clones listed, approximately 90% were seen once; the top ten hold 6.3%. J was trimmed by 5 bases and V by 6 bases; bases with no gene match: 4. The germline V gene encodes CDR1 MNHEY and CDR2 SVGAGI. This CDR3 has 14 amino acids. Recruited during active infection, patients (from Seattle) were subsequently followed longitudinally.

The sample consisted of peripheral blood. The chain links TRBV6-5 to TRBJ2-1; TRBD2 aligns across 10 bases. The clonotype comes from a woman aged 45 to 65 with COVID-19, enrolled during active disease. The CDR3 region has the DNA TGTGCCAGCAGACCTGGACTAGCGGACAATGAGCAGTTCTTC. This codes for CASRPGLADNEQFF.